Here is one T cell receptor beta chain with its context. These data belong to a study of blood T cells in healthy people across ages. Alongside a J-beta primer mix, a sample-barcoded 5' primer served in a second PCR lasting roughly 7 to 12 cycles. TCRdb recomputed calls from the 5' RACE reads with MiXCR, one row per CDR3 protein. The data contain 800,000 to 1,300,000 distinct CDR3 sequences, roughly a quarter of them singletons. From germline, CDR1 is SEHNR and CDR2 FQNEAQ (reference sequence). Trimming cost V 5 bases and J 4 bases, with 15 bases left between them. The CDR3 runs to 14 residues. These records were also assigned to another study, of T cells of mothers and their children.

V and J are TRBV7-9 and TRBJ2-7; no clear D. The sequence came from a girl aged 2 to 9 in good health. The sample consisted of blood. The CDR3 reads CASSGKGSQYEQYF. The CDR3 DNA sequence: TGTGCCAGCAGCGGTAAGGGTTCTCAGTACGAGCAGTACTTC. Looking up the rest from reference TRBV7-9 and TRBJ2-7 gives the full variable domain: DTGVSQNPRHKITKRGQNVTFRCDPISEHNRLYWYRQTLGQGPEFLTYFQNEAQLEKSRLLSDRFSAERPKGSFSTLEIQRTEQGDSAMYLCASSGKGSQYEQYFGPGTRLTVT.